This T cell receptor beta chain was observed in a study of T cell repertoires in ileal Crohn's disease. Study outcomes and limitations: Endoscopic recurrence occurred in every patient whose clonality exceeded 26.8%.

In regard to this clone: Its antigen is as yet unknown.

Clones were read by immunoSEQ multiplex PCR, and TCRdb kept only the in-frame ones, dropping some. The sample yields about 3,800 clones, roughly 80% seen once. This CDR3 is built from 14 residues. With 3 bases clipped from V and 4 bases from J, the junction kept 3 bases outside the gene matches. Germline assignment: CDR1 MNHEY and CDR2 SMNVEV (reference sequence). This chain connects TRBV27 to TRBJ1-1; 9 bases agree with TRBD1. The source is an adult with Crohn's disease. Sequences were obtained from ileal tissue. The CDR3 DNA reads TGTGCCAGCAGTTTCACAGGGGGCACCACTGAAGCTTTCTTT. This translates into CASSFTGGTTEAFF.